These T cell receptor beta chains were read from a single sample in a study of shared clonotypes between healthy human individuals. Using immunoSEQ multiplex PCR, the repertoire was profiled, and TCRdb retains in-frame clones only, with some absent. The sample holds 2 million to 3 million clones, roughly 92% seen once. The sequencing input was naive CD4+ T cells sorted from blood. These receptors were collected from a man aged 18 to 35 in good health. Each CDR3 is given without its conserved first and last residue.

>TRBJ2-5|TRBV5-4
ASSLRDQETQY
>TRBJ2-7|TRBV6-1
ASSGQGVSYEQY
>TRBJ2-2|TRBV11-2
ASSLLGAGTGELF
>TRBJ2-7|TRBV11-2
ASSPLLGSPYEQY
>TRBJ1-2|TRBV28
ASSPRGRGRNGYT
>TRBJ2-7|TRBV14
ASSIGGTGVYEQY
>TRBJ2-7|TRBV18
ASSPTGGSYEQY
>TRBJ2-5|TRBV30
AWSPEQGRETQY
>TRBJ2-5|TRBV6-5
ASRPQGWKETQY
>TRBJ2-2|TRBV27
ASTLTSGRQDTGELF
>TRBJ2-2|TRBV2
ASSEEAGTGELF
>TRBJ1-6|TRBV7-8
ASSLLLEGPLH
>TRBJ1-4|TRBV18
ASSPPDRPTNEKLF
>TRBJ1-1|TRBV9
ASSVASGNKNTEAF
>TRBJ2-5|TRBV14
ASSHWGSQETQY
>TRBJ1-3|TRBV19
ATGGRGLGGNTIY
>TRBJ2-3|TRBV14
ASSPWRGERKTDTQY
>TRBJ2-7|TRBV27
ASSPRTGGPYEQY
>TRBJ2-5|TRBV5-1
ASSPDRGHETQY
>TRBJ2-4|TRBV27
ASSLWGQLAKNIQY
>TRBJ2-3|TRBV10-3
AITGAGDNTDTQY